This record covers a single T cell receptor (beta chain). In germline, CDR1 is MNHEY, CDR2 SMNVEV (reference sequence). With V trimmed by 8 bases and J by 7 bases, 11 bases remained unmatched. This CDR3 spans 15 amino acids. The data originate from a study of blood T cell repertoires in COVID-19. At the level of the study: The United States, Italy and Spain supplied acute and convalescent COVID-19 samples. PBMCs, B-cell-depleted T cells, or T cells were the source of the cDNA or gDNA that made up the material.

Under the authors' procedure: Researchers report that nucleated cell counts were estimated from reference gene primer amplification. The method was immunoSEQ multiplex PCR; TCRdb's version includes in-frame clones alone and lacks a portion of them. D and trimming were read from the DNA, whereas the V and J calls and clone size are those reported in that table. The sample lists 200,000 to 300,000 clones, about 90% occurring once. The sample comprised peripheral blood. The rearrangement uses TRBV27 and TRBJ2-1; the match to TRBD1 covers 10 bases. The receptor's source is a woman aged 25 to 45 who had recovered from COVID-19. The CDR3 sequence is CASRPWGQGINEQFF. The CDR3 DNA reads as TGTGCCAGCCGTCCTTGGGGACAGGGGATAAATGAGCAGTTCTTC.